This T cell receptor beta chain was obtained from a study of blood T cell repertoires in COVID-19. For the study at large: The cDNA or gDNA used as material had been derived from T cells, B-cell-depleted T cells, or PBMCs.

As processed by the authors: By means of reference gene primer amplification, nucleated cell counts were estimated. Using immunoSEQ multiplex PCR, the repertoire was profiled, and TCRdb retains in-frame clones only, with some absent. That table gives V, J and clone size, and the DNA gave D and trimming. The sample gives more than 250,000 clones, around 90% of which show up once; around 6% is in the top ten. This CDR3 region has 15 residues. CDR1 and CDR2 from the germline V gene are SEHNR and FQNEAQ (reference sequence). The trim removed 4 bases at V and 3 bases at J, leaving 5 bases unmatched. The sequenced material came from peripheral blood. The rearrangement uses TRBV7-9 and TRBJ2-1, with 8 bases aligning to TRBD2. This TCR came from a man younger than 35 who had recovered from COVID-19. CDR3 DNA: TGTGCCAGCAGCTCTTCCGGGACTAGCTACAATGAGCAGTTCTTC. As protein: CASSSSGTSYNEQFF.